This is a list of T cell receptor beta chains from one sample in a study of radiotherapy plus CTLA-4 blockade in lung cancer. TCRdb keeps only in-frame clones here, not all; method: immunoSEQ multiplex PCR. The sample consists of approximately 100,000 clones, 85% of them appearing once. Here the sequenced sample was peripheral blood, taken from a patient treated with radiotherapy plus ipilimumab. The receptors shown here come from a human donor with non-small cell lung cancer that progressed on radiotherapy plus ipilimumab. Some clones in this sample may be carry-over from other donors' samples. Both conserved end residues are part of each CDR3. Each record gives: clone size, J gene, D gene, V gene, CDR3 protein, CDR3 DNA. The D gene is left open where the match is weak. Where a row states a size, it is once, few, many or the class of an expanded clone; other rows omit it.

size: -; J: TRBJ2-1; D: TRBD1; V: TRBV29-1; CDR3: CSVGPPGQGTYNEQFF; DNA: TGCAGCGTCGGACCCCCGGGACAGGGAACCTACAATGAGCAGTTCTTC
size: -; J: TRBJ1-6; D: -; V: TRBV6-6; CDR3: CASSYGEGSPLHF; DNA: TGTGCCAGCAGTTACGGCGAGGGCTCACCCCTCCACTTT
size: -; J: TRBJ2-5; D: -; V: TRBV25-1; CDR3: CASAVSSKETQYF; DNA: TGTGCCAGCGCCGTCAGCAGTAAGGAGACCCAGTACTTC
size: -; J: TRBJ1-5; D: -; V: TRBV28; CDR3: CASTLSPGAKGSGYQPQHF; DNA: TGTGCCAGCACCCTGTCACCGGGCGCTAAAGGGAGTGGGTATCAGCCCCAGCATTTT
size: -; J: TRBJ1-1; D: TRBD1; V: TRBV13; CDR3: CASSFRQGAAAFF; DNA: TGTGCCAGCAGCTTCCGACAGGGGGCTGCTGCTTTCTTT
size: -; J: TRBJ2-1; D: TRBD2; V: TRBV18; CDR3: CASSPGLAIYNEQFF; DNA: TGTGCCAGCTCACCGGGACTAGCGATCTACAATGAGCAGTTCTTC
size: once; J: TRBJ2-4; D: -; V: TRBV14; CDR3: CASSLRTSVAKNIQYF; DNA: TGTGCCAGCAGCCTAAGGACGTCGGTTGCCAAAAACATTCAGTACTTC
size: -; J: TRBJ2-5; D: TRBD2; V: TRBV5-1; CDR3: CASSQRGTAETQYF; DNA: TGCGCCAGCAGCCAGCGGGGGACTGCGGAGACCCAGTACTTC
size: -; J: TRBJ2-5; D: -; V: TRBV7-7; CDR3: CASSADRLETQYF; DNA: TGTGCTAGCAGCGCCGACAGGCTAGAGACCCAGTACTTC
size: -; J: TRBJ2-7; D: -; V: TRBV5-8; CDR3: CASSYFYEQYF; DNA: TGTGCCAGCAGCTATTTTTACGAGCAGTACTTC
size: -; J: TRBJ2-2; D: -; V: TRBV6-1; CDR3: CASRFFSGELFF; DNA: TGTGCCAGCCGGTTCTTTTCCGGGGAGCTGTTTTTT
size: -; J: TRBJ2-7; D: -; V: TRBV5-5; CDR3: CASSSTGYEQYF; DNA: TGTGCCAGCAGCTCCACAGGATACGAGCAGTACTTC
size: few; J: TRBJ2-5; D: TRBD2; V: TRBV2; CDR3: CASVGTSGGAGETQYF; DNA: TGTGCCAGCGTTGGGACTAGCGGGGGGGCAGGGGAGACCCAGTACTTC
size: -; J: TRBJ2-1; D: -; V: TRBV7-2; CDR3: CASSLNPHNEQFF; DNA: TGTGCCAGCAGCTTAAATCCGCACAATGAGCAGTTCTTC
size: -; J: TRBJ2-3; D: TRBD1; V: TRBV29-1; CDR3: CSAQTGGDTQYF; DNA: TGCAGCGCTCAAACAGGGGGAGATACGCAGTATTTT
size: -; J: TRBJ1-2; D: -; V: TRBV7-2; CDR3: CASSLVQGVIHYGYTF; DNA: TGTGCCAGCAGCTTAGTACAGGGTGTAATTCACTATGGCTACACCTTC
size: -; J: TRBJ2-3; D: TRBD2; V: TRBV7-4; CDR3: CASSLTVGGVLVTDTQYF; DNA: TGTGCCAGCAGCTTAACTGTTGGGGGGGTCCTAGTCACAGATACGCAGTATTTT
size: -; J: TRBJ2-7; D: -; V: TRBV7-3; CDR3: CASSPTGSYEQYF; DNA: TGTGCCAGCAGCCCGACAGGCTCCTACGAGCAGTACTTC
size: -; J: TRBJ1-5; D: -; V: TRBV5-8; CDR3: CASGAMGDQPQHF; DNA: TGTGCCAGCGGTGCCATGGGCGATCAGCCCCAGCATTTT
size: -; J: TRBJ2-5; D: -; V: TRBV11-2; CDR3: CASSLAAEEYF; DNA: TGTGCCAGCAGCTTAGCGGCCGAGGAGTACTTC
size: -; J: TRBJ2-7; D: -; V: TRBV5-8; CDR3: CASSLLLGGSYEQYF; DNA: TGTGCCAGCAGCTTGTTGTTAGGGGGGTCCTACGAGCAGTACTTC
size: -; J: TRBJ1-1; D: -; V: TRBV11-1; CDR3: CASSSPGQVTEAFF; DNA: TGTGCCAGCAGCTCGCCGGGACAAGTCACTGAAGCTTTCTTT
size: -; J: TRBJ1-5; D: TRBD1; V: TRBV6-6; CDR3: CASRPIQGLNNQPQHF; DNA: TGTGCCAGCAGACCTATACAGGGGTTAAACAATCAGCCCCAGCATTTT
size: -; J: TRBJ1-1; D: -; V: TRBV30; CDR3: CAWNEGNTEAFF; DNA: TGTGCCTGGAATGAGGGGAACACTGAAGCTTTCTTT
size: -; J: TRBJ2-5; D: -; V: TRBV29-1; CDR3: CSVDTSSQETQYF; DNA: TGCAGCGTTGACACTAGTTCCCAAGAGACCCAGTACTTC
size: -; J: TRBJ1-3; D: -; V: TRBV30; CDR3: CAWSLGYSGNTIYF; DNA: TGTGCCTGGAGTTTAGGGTACTCTGGAAACACCATATATTTT